This T cell receptor beta chain is drawn from a study of blood T cell repertoires in COVID-19. Whole-study context: Samples representing acute and convalescent COVID-19 were sourced from the United States, Italy and Spain. PBMCs, B-cell-depleted T cells, or T cells were the source of the cDNA or gDNA that made up the material.

Method: immunoSEQ multiplex PCR; TCRdb's copy keeps in-frame clones and lacks some. The data contain approximately 200,000 clones, 85% of them singletons. Clinical history as reported by participants underpinned cohort assignment. CDR3 length equals 13 residues. Germline lookup yields CDR1 MDHEN and CDR2 SYDVKM. After removal of 5 bases from V and 6 bases from J, the junction contained 3 bases not matched to a gene. The specimen was PBMCs or T cells enriched from blood (not recorded which). V and J are TRBV28 and TRBJ2-1; 8 bases match TRBD1. This TCR was recovered from a man aged 40-50 years who had recovered from COVID-19. CDR3: CASSHGQGNEQFF. The CDR3 DNA sequence: TGTGCCAGCAGTCACGGACAGGGCAATGAGCAGTTCTTC.